The TCR beta chain described here comes from a study of blood T cell repertoires in COVID-19. Across the study: Nucleic acid was either cDNA or gDNA, and it came from T cells, B-cell-depleted T cells, or PBMCs.

As handled by the study authors: Using reference gene primer amplification, nucleated cell counts were estimated. The table came from immunoSEQ multiplex PCR; TCRdb's copy has only in-frame clones and leaves some out. For V, J and clone size, that table is used; D and trimming come from the DNA. This sample yields 88,000 or so clones, of which 79% are seen a single time; 24% belongs to the top ten. This TCR was recovered from a human donor in a cohort sampled during active COVID-19. The specimen was peripheral blood.

The DNA of the CDR3 is TGTGCCAGCAGCTTGGGACAAAGCACAGATACGCAGTATTTT. Translated, it gives CASSLGQSTDTQYF. V and J are TRBV5-5 and TRBJ2-3; D gene unclear. CDR3 size: 14 residues. Trimming shortened V by 0 bases and J by 0 bases, and 5 bases separated the two germline ends. Germline loops: CDR1 SGHKS, CDR2 YYEKEE (reference sequence). The entire variable domain, with the rest obtained from reference TRBV5-5 and TRBJ2-3, is as follows: DAGVTQSPTHLIKTRGQQVTLRCSPISGHKSVSWYQQVLGQGPQFIFQYYEKEERGRGNFPDRFSARQFPNYSSELNVNALLLGDSALYLCASSLGQSTDTQYFGPGTRLTVL.